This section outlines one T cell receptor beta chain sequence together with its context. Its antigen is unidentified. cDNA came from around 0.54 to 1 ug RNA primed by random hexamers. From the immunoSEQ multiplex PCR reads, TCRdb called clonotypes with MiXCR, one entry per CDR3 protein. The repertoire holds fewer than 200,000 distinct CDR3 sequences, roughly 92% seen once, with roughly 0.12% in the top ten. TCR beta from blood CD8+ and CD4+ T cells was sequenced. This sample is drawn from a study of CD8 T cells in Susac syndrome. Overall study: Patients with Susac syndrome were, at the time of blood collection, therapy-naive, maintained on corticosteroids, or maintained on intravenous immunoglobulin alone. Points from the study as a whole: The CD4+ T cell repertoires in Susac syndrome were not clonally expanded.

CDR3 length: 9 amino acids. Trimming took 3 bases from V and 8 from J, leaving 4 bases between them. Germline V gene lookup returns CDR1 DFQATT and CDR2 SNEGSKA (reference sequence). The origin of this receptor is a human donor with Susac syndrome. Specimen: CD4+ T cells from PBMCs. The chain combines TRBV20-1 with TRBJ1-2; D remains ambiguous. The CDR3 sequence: CSASPGYTF. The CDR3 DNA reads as TGCAGTGCTAGTCCGGGCTACACCTTC.